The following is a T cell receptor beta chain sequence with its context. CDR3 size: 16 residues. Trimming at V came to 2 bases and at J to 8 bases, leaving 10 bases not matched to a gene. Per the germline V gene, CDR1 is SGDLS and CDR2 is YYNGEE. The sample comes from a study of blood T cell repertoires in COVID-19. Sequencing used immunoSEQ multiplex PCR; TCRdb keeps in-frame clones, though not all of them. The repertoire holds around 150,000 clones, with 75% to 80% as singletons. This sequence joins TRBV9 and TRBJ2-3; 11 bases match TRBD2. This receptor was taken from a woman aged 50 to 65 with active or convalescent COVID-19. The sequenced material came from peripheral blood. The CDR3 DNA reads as TGTGCCAGCAGCGTGACTAGCGGGACCCTAGCGGGTACGCAGTATTTT. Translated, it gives CASSVTSGTLAGTQYF. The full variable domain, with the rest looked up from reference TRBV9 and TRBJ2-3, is DSGVTQTPKHLITATGQRVTLRCSPRSGDLSVYWYQQSLDQGLQFLIQYYNGEERAKGNILERFSAQQFPDLHSELNLSSLELGDSALYFCASSVTSGTLAGTQYFGPGTRLTVL.